The sample holds a few counts of the clone carrying this TCR beta chain. This sample stems from a study of CD8+CD57+ T cells in acquired aplastic anemia. This CDR3 region has 16 residues. Between the trimmed V and J ends, which lost 0 bases and 0 bases, there was a span of 12 bases. Looked up from germline, CDR1 is SGHKS and CDR2 is YYEKEE (reference sequence). Genomic DNA, serving as template, underwent TCR beta VDJ and CDR3 profiling. TCRdb recomputed calls from the reads with MiXCR, one row per CDR3 protein. The sample yields about 150,000 distinct CDR3 sequences, roughly two fifths seen once. The rearrangement uses TRBV5-5 and TRBJ1-2, with D maybe TRBD1 (5 bases). Material for sequencing was sorted CD4+, CD8+, or CD8+CD57+ T cells (not recorded which) from PBMCs. The sequence was obtained from a human donor in good health, serving as a control. CDR3 residues: CASSLARWGSNYGYTF. CDR3 in DNA: TGTGCCAGCAGCTTGGCCCGATGGGGGTCTAACTATGGCTACACCTTC.